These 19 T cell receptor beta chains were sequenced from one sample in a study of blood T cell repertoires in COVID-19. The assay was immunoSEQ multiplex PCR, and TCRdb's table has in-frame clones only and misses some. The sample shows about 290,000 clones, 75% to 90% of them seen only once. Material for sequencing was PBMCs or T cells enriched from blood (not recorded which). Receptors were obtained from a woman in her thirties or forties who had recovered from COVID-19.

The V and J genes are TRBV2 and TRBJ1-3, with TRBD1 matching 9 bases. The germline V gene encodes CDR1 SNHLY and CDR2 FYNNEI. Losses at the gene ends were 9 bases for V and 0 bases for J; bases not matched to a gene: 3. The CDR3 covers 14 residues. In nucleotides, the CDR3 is TGTGCCAGAGGACAGGGGCACTCTGGAAACACCATATATTTT. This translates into CARGQGHSGNTIYF.

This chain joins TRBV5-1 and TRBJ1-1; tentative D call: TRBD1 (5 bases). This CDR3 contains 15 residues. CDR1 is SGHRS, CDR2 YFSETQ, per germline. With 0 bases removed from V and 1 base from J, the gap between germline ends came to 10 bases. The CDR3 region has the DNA TGCGCCAGCAGCTTGGTAGTTCAGGGGAACACTGAAGCTTTCTTT. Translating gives CASSLVVQGNTEAFF.

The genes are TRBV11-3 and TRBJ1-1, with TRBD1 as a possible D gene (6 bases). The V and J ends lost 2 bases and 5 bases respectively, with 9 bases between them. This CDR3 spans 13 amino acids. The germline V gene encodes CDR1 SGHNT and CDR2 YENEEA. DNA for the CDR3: TGTGCCAGCAGCTTAACCGGGACAACTGAAGCTTTCTTT. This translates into CASSLTGTTEAFF.

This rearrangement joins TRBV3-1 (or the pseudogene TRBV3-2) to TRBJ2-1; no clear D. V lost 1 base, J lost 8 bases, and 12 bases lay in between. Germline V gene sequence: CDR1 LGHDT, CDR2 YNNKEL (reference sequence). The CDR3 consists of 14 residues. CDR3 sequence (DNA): TGTGCCAGCAGCCAAGGACAAATTGGCCATGAGCAGTTCTTC. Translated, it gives CASSQGQIGHEQFF.

In DNA form, the CDR3 reads TGTGCCAGCTGTCGGGGACAACGATTATATGGCTACACCTTC. Translated, it gives CASCRGQRLYGYTF. This rearrangement joins TRBV6-5 to TRBJ1-2; D is perhaps TRBD1 (6 bases). CDR3 length equals 14 residues. Looked up from germline, CDR1 is MNHEY and CDR2 is SVGAGI. The ends were cut back, 8 bases at V and 5 bases at J, with 18 bases in the middle.

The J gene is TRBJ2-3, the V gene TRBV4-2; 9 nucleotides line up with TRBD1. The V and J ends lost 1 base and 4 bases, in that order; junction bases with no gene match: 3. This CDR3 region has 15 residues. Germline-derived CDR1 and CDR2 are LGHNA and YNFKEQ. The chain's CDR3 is CASSQGDRDADTQYF. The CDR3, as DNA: TGTGCCAGCAGCCAAGGGGACAGGGATGCAGATACGCAGTATTTT.

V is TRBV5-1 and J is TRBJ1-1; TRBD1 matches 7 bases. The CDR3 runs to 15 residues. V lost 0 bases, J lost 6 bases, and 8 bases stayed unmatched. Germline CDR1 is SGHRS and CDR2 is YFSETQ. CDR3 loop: CASSLVAGGKAEAFF. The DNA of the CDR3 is TGCGCCAGCAGCTTGGTTGCAGGGGGTAAGGCTGAAGCTTTCTTT.

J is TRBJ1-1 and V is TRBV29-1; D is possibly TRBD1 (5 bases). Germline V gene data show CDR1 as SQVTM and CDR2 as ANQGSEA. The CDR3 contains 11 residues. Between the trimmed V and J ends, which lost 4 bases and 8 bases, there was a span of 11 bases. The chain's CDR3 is CSVASGREAFF. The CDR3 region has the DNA TGCAGCGTTGCGTCAGGGAGGGAAGCTTTCTTT.

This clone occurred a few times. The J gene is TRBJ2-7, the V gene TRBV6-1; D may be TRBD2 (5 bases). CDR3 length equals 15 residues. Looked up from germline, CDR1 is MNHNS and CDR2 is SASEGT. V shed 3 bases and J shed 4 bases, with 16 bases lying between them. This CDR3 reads CASSDRGLTGYEQYF. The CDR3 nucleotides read TGTGCCAGCAGTGACCGGGGTTTGACCGGTTACGAGCAGTACTTC.

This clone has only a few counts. CDR3 nucleotides: TGCGCCAGCAGCCAATCCTATGGGACAGTTGGCTATGGCTACACCTTC. Amino acid sequence: CASSQSYGTVGYGYTF. V gene TRBV4-1 combines with J gene TRBJ1-2; 7 bases fit TRBD1. This CDR3 contains 16 residues. Germline CDR1 reads MGHRA; CDR2 reads YSYEKL. J gave up 4 bases and V 2 bases, and 10 bases lay outside the gene matches.

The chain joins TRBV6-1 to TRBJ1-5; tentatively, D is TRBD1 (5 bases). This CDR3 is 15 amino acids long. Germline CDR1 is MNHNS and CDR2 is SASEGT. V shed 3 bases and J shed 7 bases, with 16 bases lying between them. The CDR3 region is CASSDGDSRRQPQHF. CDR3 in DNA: TGTGCCAGCAGTGACGGGGACTCTCGGAGACAGCCCCAGCATTTT.

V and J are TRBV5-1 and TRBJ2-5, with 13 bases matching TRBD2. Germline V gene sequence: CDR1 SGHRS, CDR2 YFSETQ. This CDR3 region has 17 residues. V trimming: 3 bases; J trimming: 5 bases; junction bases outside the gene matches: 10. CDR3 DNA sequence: TGCGCCAGCAGCTCCGGACTAGCGGGGGCCCCGACGGAGACCCAGTACTTC. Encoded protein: CASSSGLAGAPTETQYF.

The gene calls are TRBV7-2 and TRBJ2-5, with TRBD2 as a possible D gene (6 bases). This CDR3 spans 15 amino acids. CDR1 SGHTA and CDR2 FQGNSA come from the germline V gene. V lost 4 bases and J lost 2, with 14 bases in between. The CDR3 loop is CASSYNSGIQETQYF. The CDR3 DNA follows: TGTGCCAGCAGCTATAATAGCGGAATTCAAGAGACCCAGTACTTC.

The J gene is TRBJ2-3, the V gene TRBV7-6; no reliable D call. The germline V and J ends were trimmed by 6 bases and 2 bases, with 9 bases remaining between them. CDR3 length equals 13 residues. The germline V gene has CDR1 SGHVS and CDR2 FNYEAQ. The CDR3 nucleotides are TGTGCCAGCAGTACTGATCACACAGATACGCAGTATTTT. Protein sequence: CASSTDHTDTQYF. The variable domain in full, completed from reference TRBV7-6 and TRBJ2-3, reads GAGVSQSPRYKVTKRGQDVALRCDPISGHVSLYWYRQALGQGPEFLTYFNYEAQQDKSGLPNDRFSAERPEGSISTLTIQRTEQRDSAMYRCASSTDHTDTQYFGPGTRLTVL.

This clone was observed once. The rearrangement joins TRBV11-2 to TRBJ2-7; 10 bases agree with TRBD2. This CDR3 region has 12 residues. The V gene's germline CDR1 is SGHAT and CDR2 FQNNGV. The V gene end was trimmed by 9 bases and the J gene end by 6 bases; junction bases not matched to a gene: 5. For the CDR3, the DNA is TGTGCCAGTCGGAGGACTAGCGGCGAGCAGTACTTC. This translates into CASRRTSGEQYF.

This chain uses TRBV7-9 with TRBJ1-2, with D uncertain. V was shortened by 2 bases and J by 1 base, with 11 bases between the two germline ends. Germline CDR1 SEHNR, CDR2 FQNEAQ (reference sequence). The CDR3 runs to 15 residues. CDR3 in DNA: TGTGCCAGCAGCTTATCCGGAGGGAATAACTATGGCTACACCTTC. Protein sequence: CASSLSGGNNYGYTF.

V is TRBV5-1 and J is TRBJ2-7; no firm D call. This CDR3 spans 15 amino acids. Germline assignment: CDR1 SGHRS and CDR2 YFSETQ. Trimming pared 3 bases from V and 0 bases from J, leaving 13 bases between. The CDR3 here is CASSYLPGRSYEQYF. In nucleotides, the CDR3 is TGCGCCAGCAGCTATCTACCGGGTCGCTCCTACGAGCAGTACTTC.

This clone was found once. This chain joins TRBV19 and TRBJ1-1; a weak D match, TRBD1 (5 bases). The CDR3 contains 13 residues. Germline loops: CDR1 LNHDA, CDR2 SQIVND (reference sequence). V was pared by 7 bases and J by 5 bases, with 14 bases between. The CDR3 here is CASTTMGGTEAFF. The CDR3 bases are TGTGCCAGTACCACAATGGGGGGGACTGAAGCTTTCTTT.

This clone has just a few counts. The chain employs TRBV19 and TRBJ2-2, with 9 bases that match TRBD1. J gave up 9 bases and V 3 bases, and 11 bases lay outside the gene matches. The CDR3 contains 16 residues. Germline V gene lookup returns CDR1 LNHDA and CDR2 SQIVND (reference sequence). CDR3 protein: CASSIPGQGKVRELFF. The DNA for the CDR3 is TGTGCCAGTAGTATCCCTGGACAGGGGAAGGTGAGGGAGCTGTTTTTT.